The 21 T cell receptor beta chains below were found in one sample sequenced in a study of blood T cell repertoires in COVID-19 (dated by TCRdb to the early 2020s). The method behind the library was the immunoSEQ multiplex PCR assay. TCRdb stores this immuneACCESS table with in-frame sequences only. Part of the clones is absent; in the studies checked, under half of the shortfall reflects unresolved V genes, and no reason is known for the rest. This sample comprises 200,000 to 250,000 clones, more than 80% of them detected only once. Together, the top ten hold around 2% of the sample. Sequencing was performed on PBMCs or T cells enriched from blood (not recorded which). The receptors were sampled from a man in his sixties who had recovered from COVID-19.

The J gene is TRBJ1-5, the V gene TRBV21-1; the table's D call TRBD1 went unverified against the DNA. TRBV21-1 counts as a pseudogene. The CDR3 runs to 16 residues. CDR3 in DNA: TGTGCCAGCAGCAAAATAGGGGGCTCGGGGAATCAGCCCCAGCATTTT. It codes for CASSKIGGSGNQPQHF.

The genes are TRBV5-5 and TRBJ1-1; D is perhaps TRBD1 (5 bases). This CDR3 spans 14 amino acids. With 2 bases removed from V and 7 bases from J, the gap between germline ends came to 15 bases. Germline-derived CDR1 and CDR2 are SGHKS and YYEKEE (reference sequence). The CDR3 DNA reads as TGTGCCAGCAGCTTCCGGTATGGGGCCGATGAAGCTTTCTTT. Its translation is CASSFRYGADEAFF. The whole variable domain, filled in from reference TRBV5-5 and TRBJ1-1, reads DAGVTQSPTHLIKTRGQQVTLRCSPISGHKSVSWYQQVLGQGPQFIFQYYEKEERGRGNFPDRFSARQFPNYSSELNVNALLLGDSALYLCASSFRYGADEAFFGQGTRLTVV.

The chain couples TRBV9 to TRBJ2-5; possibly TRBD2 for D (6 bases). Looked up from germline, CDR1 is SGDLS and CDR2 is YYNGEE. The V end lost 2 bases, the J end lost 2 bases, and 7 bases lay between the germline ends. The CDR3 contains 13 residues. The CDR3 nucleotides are TGTGCCAGCAGCGTGGGACTTCAAGAGACCCAGTACTTC. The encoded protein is CASSVGLQETQYF.

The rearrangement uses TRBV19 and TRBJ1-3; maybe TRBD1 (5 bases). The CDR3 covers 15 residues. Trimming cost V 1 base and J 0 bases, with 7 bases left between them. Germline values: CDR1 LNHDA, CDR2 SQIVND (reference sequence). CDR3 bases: TGTGCCAGTAGTATAGGACAGTCCTCTGGAAACACCATATATTTT. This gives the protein CASSIGQSSGNTIYF.

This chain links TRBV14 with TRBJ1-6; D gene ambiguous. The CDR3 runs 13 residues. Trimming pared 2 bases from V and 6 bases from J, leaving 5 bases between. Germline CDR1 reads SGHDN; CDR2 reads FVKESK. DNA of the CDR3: TGTGCCAGCAGCCAACTGAGTAATTCACCCCTCCACTTT. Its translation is CASSQLSNSPLHF.

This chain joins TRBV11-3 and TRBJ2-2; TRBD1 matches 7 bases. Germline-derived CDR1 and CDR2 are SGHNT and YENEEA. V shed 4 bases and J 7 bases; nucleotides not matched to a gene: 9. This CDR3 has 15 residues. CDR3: CASSSTGSGGGELFF. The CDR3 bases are TGTGCCAGCAGCTCAACAGGGTCAGGGGGCGGGGAGCTGTTTTTT.

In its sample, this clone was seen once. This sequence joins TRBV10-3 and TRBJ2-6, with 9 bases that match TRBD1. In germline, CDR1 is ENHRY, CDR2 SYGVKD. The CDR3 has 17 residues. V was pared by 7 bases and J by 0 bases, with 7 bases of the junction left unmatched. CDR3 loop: CAITQGQGYSGANVLTF. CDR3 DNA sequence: TGTGCCATCACGCAGGGACAGGGATACTCTGGGGCCAACGTCCTGACTTTC.

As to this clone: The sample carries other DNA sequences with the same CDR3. The CDR3 sequence is CSARTEGYTF. The CDR3 DNA reads as TGCAGTGCTAGGACGGAGGGCTACACCTTC. The V and J genes are TRBV20-1 and TRBJ1-2; D call uncertain. Between the trimmed V and J ends, which lost 3 bases and 8 bases, there was a span of 7 bases. The length of the CDR3 is 10 residues. The germline V gene has CDR1 DFQATT and CDR2 SNEGSKA (reference sequence).

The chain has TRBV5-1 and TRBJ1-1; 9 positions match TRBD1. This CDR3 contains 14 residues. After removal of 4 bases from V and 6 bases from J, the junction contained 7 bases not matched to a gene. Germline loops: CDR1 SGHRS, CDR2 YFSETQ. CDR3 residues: CASSTWTGDPEAFF. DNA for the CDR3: TGCGCCAGCAGCACCTGGACAGGGGACCCTGAAGCTTTCTTT.

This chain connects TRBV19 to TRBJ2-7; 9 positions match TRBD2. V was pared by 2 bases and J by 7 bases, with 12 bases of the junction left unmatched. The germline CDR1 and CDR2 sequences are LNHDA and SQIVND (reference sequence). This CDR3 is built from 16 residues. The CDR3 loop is CASSIRLASGVGEQYF. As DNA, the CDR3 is TGTGCCAGTAGTATAAGGTTGGCTAGCGGGGTTGGGGAGCAGTACTTC.

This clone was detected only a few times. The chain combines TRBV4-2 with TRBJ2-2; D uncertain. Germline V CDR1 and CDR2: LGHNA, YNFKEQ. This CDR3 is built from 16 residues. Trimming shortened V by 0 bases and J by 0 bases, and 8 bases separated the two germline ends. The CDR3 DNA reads TGTGCCAGCAGCCAAGATCCTTATTCGAACACCGGGGAGCTGTTTTTT. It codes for CASSQDPYSNTGELFF.

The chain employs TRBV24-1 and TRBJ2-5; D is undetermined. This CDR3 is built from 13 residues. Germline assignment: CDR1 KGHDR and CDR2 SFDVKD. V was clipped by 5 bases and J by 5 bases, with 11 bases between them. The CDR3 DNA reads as TGTGCCACCAGTGGCCCCCGGTCGGAGACCCAGTACTTC. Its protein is CATSGPRSETQYF.

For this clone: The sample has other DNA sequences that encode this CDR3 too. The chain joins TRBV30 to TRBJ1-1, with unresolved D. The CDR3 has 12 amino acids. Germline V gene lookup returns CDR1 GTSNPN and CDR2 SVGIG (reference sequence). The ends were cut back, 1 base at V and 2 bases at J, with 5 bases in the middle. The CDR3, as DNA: TGTGCCTGGAGTGCCCTTAACACTGAAGCTTTCTTT. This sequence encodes CAWSALNTEAFF.

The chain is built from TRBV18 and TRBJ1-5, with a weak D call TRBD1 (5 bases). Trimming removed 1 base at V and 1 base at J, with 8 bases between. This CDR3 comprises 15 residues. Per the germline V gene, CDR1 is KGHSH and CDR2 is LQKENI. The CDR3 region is CASSPLGGSNQPQHF. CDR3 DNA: TGTGCCAGCTCACCACTGGGGGGAAGCAATCAGCCCCAGCATTTT.

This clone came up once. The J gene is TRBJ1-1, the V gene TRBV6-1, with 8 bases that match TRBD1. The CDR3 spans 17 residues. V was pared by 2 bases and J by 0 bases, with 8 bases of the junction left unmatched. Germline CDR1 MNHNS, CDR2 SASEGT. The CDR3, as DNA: TGTGCCAGCAGTGAATCCCGACAGGGGAACGTGAACACTGAAGCTTTCTTT. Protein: CASSESRQGNVNTEAFF.

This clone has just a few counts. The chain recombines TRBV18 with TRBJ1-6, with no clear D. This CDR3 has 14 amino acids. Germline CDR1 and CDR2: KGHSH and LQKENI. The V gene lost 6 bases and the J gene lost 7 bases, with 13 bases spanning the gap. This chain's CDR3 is CASSPDGENSPLHF. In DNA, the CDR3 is TGTGCCAGCTCGCCGGACGGGGAAAATTCACCCCTCCACTTT.

The DNA for the CDR3 is TGCGCCAGCAGTAGCGGGGGGACCTACAATGAGCAGTTCTTC. It codes for CASSSGGTYNEQFF. The chain has TRBV4-3 and TRBJ2-1, with 10 bases that match TRBD2. Germline values: CDR1 LGHNA, CDR2 YSLEER. The CDR3 totals 14 residues. With 6 bases clipped from V and 2 bases from J, the junction kept 1 base outside the gene matches.

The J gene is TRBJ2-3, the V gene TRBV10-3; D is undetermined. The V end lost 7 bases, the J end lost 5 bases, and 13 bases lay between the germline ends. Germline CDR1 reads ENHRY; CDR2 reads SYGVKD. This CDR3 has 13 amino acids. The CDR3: CAITRLERDTQYF. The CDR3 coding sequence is TGTGCCATCACGAGGCTAGAGAGAGATACGCAGTATTTT.

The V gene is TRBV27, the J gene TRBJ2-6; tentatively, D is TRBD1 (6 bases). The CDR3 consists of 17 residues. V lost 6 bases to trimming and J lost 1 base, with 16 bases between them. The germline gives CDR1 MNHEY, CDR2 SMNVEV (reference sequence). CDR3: CASSHRRTVSGANVLTF. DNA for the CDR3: TGTGCCAGCAGCCACCGGAGGACAGTGTCTGGGGCCAACGTCCTGACTTTC. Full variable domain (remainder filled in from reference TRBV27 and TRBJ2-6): EAQVTQNPRYLITVTGKKLTVTCSQNMNHEYMSWYRQDPGLGLRQIYYSMNVEVTDKGDVPEGYKVSRKEKRNFPLILESPSPNQTSLYFCASSHRRTVSGANVLTFGAGSRLTVL.

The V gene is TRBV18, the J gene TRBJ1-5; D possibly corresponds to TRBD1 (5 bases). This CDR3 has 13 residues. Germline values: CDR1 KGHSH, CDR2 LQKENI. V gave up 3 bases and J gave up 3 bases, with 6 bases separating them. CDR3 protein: CASSPGLNQPQHF. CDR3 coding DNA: TGTGCCAGCTCACCGGGACTCAATCAGCCCCAGCATTTT.

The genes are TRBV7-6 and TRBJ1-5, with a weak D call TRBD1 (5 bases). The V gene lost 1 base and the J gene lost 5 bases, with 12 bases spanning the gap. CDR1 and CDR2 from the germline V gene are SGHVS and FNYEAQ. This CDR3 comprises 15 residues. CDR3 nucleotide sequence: TGTGCCAGCAGCTTAGTCGCAGGGTTGTATCAGCCCCAGCATTTT. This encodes CASSLVAGLYQPQHF.